The rows below give T cell receptor beta chains drawn from one sample of a study of T cell repertoires in cytomegalovirus infection. These receptors have no identified antigens. Each CDR3 protein is one row after TCRdb ran MiXCR on the reads. The repertoire includes 450,000 to 550,000 distinct CDR3 sequences, approximately 40% of them detected once, and roughly two fifths sits in the top ten. The sequencing here drew on cultured PBMCs, taken from culture after CMV antigen stimulation. These TCRs come from a human donor in good health (CMV status not recorded). Some clones in this sample may be carry-over from other donors' samples. Each CDR3 is given with its conserved first and last residue.

v_call cdr3_aa
TRBV7-9 CASSRHLTNEKLFF
TRBV10-3 CAISAGGSGELFF
TRBV12-3/TRBV12-4 CASSFFRDQPQHF
TRBV6-2/TRBV6-3 CASSYSSRRTDTQYF
TRBV6-5 CASSSGSEQYF
TRBV11-2 CASSLNSRDTQYF
TRBV29-1 CSVPLANTDTQYF
TRBV27 CASSFWPSTDTQYF
TRBV6-6 CASGTGWETQYF
TRBV12-3/TRBV12-4 CASSLAGPTNEKLFF
TRBV27 CASSSGQGRPRKNEQFF
TRBV20-1 CSADRQDQETQYF
TRBV20-1 CSVGAGVGEQFF
TRBV7-9 CASSWGTGGLNNEQFF
TRBV7-2 CASSLADRGPVQPQHF
TRBV7-2 CASSLEAGANYGYTF